This T cell receptor beta chain was sequenced in a study of CD8 T cell repertoires and HIV-1 epitope variants. Whole-study context: T cells were stimulated with Twenty-five Gag and Nef peptides separately.

Clones were read by immunoSEQ multiplex PCR, and TCRdb kept only the in-frame ones, dropping some. The sample includes approximately 5,500 clones, 66% of them seen just once. This clone was seen a few times. Its antigen is not known. The germline V gene has CDR1 SNHLY and CDR2 FYNNEI. V was trimmed by 9 bases and J by 5 bases, leaving 13 bases between them. This CDR3 has 12 residues. The source of this sequence is a male donor with HIV. Sample: cultured CD8+ T cells derived from PBMCs. The chain couples TRBV2 to TRBJ1-1, with D unclear. CDR3 DNA: TGTGCCAGTAAGAACCAAGGGACTGAAGCTTTCTTT. Its protein product is CASKNQGTEAFF.